The 31 T cell receptor beta chains below were found in one sample sequenced in a study of blood T cell repertoires in COVID-19. TCRdb keeps only in-frame clones here, not all; method: immunoSEQ multiplex PCR. The table includes about 140,000 clones, around 80% detected once. The sample taken for sequencing was peripheral blood. All receptors derive from a woman of 80 years or more in a cohort sampled during active or convalescent COVID-19.

Only a few counts were recorded for this clone. The chain joins TRBV9 to TRBJ2-3; 7 positions match TRBD2. V trimming: 7 bases; J trimming: 9 bases; junction bases outside the gene matches: 11. The CDR3 runs to 13 residues. The germline CDR1 and CDR2 sequences are SGDLS and YYNGEE. The CDR3 DNA reads as TGTGCCAGCGGGGACTTGGACGGGGGGACGCAGTATTTT. Translation gives CASGDLDGGTQYF.

The chain employs TRBV5-1 and TRBJ2-7, with 8 bases aligning to TRBD1. This CDR3 has 13 residues. Germline CDR1 and CDR2: SGHRS and YFSETQ. The trim removed 5 bases at V and 5 bases at J, leaving 6 bases unmatched. CDR3 coding DNA: TGCGCCAGCAGGCTGACAGGGGTCAACGAGCAGTACTTC. Protein sequence: CASRLTGVNEQYF.

The J gene is TRBJ1-1, the V gene TRBV7-8; 7 nucleotides line up with TRBD1. The CDR3 contains 13 residues. Germline V gene data show CDR1 as SGHVS and CDR2 as FQNEAQ. The junction had 4 bases not matched to a gene; V was cut back by 3 bases and J by 6 bases. Written as DNA, the CDR3 is TGTGCCAGCAGCTTCAACAGGGGTGCTGAAGCTTTCTTT. This codes for CASSFNRGAEAFF.

The CDR3 DNA reads TGTGCCAGCAGCTTACCTAGCGGGGGCACAGATACGCAGTATTTT. This encodes CASSLPSGGTDTQYF. This chain joins TRBV7-9 and TRBJ2-3, with TRBD2 matching 9 bases. The CDR3 has 15 amino acids. Unmatched junction bases numbered 1, after V lost 2 bases and J lost 1 base. Germline CDR1 and CDR2: SEHNR and FQNEAQ (reference sequence).

The V and J genes are TRBV4-3 and TRBJ2-6; D not resolved. Germline loops: CDR1 LGHNA, CDR2 YSLEER. The CDR3 has 20 amino acids. V was pared by 2 bases and J by 4 bases, with 24 bases between. Here the CDR3 reads CASSQNRVTPLGSGANVLTF. In nucleotides, the CDR3 is TGCGCCAGCAGCCAAAATCGGGTGACCCCTCTCGGTTCCGGGGCCAACGTCCTGACTTTC.

The count of this clone is one. This sequence joins TRBV7-3 and TRBJ1-3; tentative D call: TRBD1 (5 bases). The CDR3 sequence is 20 residues long. CDR1 and CDR2 from the germline V gene are SGHTA and FQGTGA. Trimming took off 1 base at V and 0 bases at J, with 22 bases between the two ends. Here the CDR3 DNA reads TGTGCCAGCAGCTTAATAAATTTTGATCCGCGGGGGGGCTCTGGAAACACCATATATTTT. Translation: CASSLINFDPRGGSGNTIYF.

The chain employs TRBV3-1 (or the pseudogene TRBV3-2) and TRBJ1-1, with 11 bases that match TRBD1. The V and J ends lost 4 bases and 5 bases, in that order; junction bases with no gene match: 9. This CDR3 contains 16 residues. The V gene's germline CDR1 is LGHDT and CDR2 YNNKEL (reference sequence). Here the CDR3 reads CASSPGTGGRWTEAFF. The CDR3 coding sequence is TGTGCCAGCAGCCCCGGGACAGGGGGACGGTGGACTGAAGCTTTCTTT.

J is TRBJ2-7 and V is TRBV5-6; the match to TRBD1 covers 8 bases. This CDR3 region has 13 residues. Germline CDR1 and CDR2: SGHDT and YYEEEE. The V and J ends lost 3 bases and 4 bases, in that order; junction bases with no gene match: 3. CDR3 in DNA: TGTGCCAGCAGCTCGCGGACAGGGTACGAGCAGTACTTC. It translates to CASSSRTGYEQYF.

The rearrangement links TRBV30 to TRBJ1-6, with 7 positions matching TRBD1. The CDR3 length is 18 residues. V was pared by 5 bases and J by 0 bases, with 13 bases of the junction left unmatched. Germline V gene data show CDR1 as GTSNPN and CDR2 as SVGIG (reference sequence). The CDR3 DNA reads as TGTGCCTGGGACAGGGATTTACCTCCTAGCTCCTATAATTCACCCCTCCACTTT. Protein product: CAWDRDLPPSSYNSPLHF.

The chain recombines TRBV19 with TRBJ1-1, with a possible D match to TRBD1 (5 bases). V was shortened by 3 bases and J by 11 bases, with 19 bases between the two germline ends. CDR3 length: 14 residues. Germline lookup yields CDR1 LNHDA and CDR2 SQIVND (reference sequence). CDR3 bases: TGTGCCAGTAGTATTCGGTCCGGGACTGTCGATGCTTTCTTT. Its translation is CASSIRSGTVDAFF.

This sequence joins TRBV4-3 and TRBJ1-3; D ambiguous. Per germline, CDR1 LGHNA and CDR2 YSLEER. This CDR3 has 14 amino acids. V was clipped by 4 bases and J by 0 bases, with 7 bases between them. Here the CDR3 DNA reads TGCGCCAGCAGCCTGACTGTCTCTGGAAACACCATATATTTT. The encoded protein is CASSLTVSGNTIYF.

The chain uses TRBV6-1 and TRBJ1-2; 8 positions match TRBD1. This CDR3 contains 14 residues. V was clipped by 0 bases and J by 8 bases; unmatched bases: 5. Germline CDR1 and CDR2: MNHNS and SASEGT. The CDR3 is CASSEARGRNGYTF. The CDR3 coding sequence is TGTGCCAGCAGTGAAGCCAGGGGGCGGAACGGCTACACCTTC.

This clone was observed a single time. The gene calls are TRBV23-1 and TRBJ2-7; 7 bases are a match to TRBD1. TRBV23-1 is designated an ORF whose function remains uncertain. V shed 4 bases and J 0 bases; nucleotides not matched to a gene: 6. The CDR3 covers 15 residues. CDR3 in amino acids: CASSPRTGVSYEQYF. The CDR3 nucleotides read TGCGCCAGCAGTCCCAGGACAGGTGTCTCCTACGAGCAGTACTTC.

The J gene is TRBJ1-3, the V gene TRBV21-1; TRBD1 was called by the table and not checked on the DNA. TRBV21-1 is a pseudogene segment. The length of the CDR3 is 16 residues. This chain's CDR3 is CASSAQGALAGNTIYF. In nucleotides, the CDR3 is TGTGCCAGCAGCGCACAGGGGGCGCTGGCTGGAAACACCATATATTTT.

CDR3 residues: CASSPRAGDRTDTQYF. The CDR3 DNA reads as TGTGCCAGCAGCCCTAGAGCGGGGGACCGCACAGATACGCAGTATTTT. The chain has TRBV7-8 and TRBJ2-3; TRBD2 matches at 8 bases. The CDR3 sequence is 16 residues long. Germline V CDR1 and CDR2: SGHVS, FQNEAQ. Germline trimming cut 5 bases from V and 1 base from J; bases unmatched to any gene: 8.

V is TRBV10-3 and J is TRBJ2-3; weak D call: TRBD1 (6 bases). From germline, CDR1 is ENHRY and CDR2 SYGVKD. V lost 4 bases to trimming and J lost 0 bases, with 17 bases between them. This CDR3 comprises 17 residues. CDR3 amino acids: CAISGPYSQGSTDTQYF. CDR3 coding DNA: TGTGCCATCAGTGGTCCCTACTCACAGGGTAGCACAGATACGCAGTATTTT.

This clone was found once. V usage is TRBV27 and J usage is TRBJ1-1; 8 bases are shared with TRBD1. This CDR3 comprises 16 residues. V lost 5 bases to trimming and J lost 5 bases; unmatched junction nucleotides: 13. Germline V gene lookup returns CDR1 MNHEY and CDR2 SMNVEV (reference sequence). The CDR3 loop reads CASSPQWTGRVTEAFF. The CDR3, as DNA: TGTGCCAGCAGTCCCCAATGGACAGGGCGGGTAACTGAAGCTTTCTTT.

This clone was found once. The chain links TRBV19 to TRBJ1-4; TRBD1 might be the D (5 bases). The V gene's germline CDR1 is LNHDA and CDR2 SQIVND (reference sequence). The CDR3 covers 13 residues. Trimming cost V 9 bases and J 0 bases, with 8 bases left between them. The CDR3 protein is CASREATNEKLFF. The CDR3 coding sequence is TGTGCCAGCAGGGAGGCAACTAATGAAAAACTGTTTTTT. Filled out from reference TRBV19 and TRBJ1-4, the complete variable domain reads DGGITQSPKYLFRKEGQNVTLSCEQNLNHDAMYWYRQDPGQGLRLIYYSQIVNDFQKGDIAEGYSVSREKKESFPLTVTSAQKNPTAFYLCASREATNEKLFFGSGTQLSVL.

The J gene is TRBJ1-1, the V gene TRBV7-6; TRBD1 aligns across 8 bases. V was clipped by 5 bases and J by 0 bases; unmatched bases: 5. This CDR3 has 15 amino acids. Per germline, CDR1 SGHVS and CDR2 FNYEAQ. CDR3 loop: CASSKGQGMNTEAFF. CDR3 nucleotide sequence: TGTGCCAGCAGCAAAGGACAGGGAATGAACACTGAAGCTTTCTTT. The variable domain in full, with the rest retrieved from reference TRBV7-6 and TRBJ1-1, is GAGVSQSPRYKVTKRGQDVALRCDPISGHVSLYWYRQALGQGPEFLTYFNYEAQQDKSGLPNDRFSAERPEGSISTLTIQRTEQRDSAMYRCASSKGQGMNTEAFFGQGTRLTVV.

The chain couples TRBV3-1 (or the pseudogene TRBV3-2) to TRBJ1-4, with a weak D call TRBD1 (5 bases). Germline assignment: CDR1 LGHDT and CDR2 YNNKEL (reference sequence). This CDR3 spans 13 amino acids. V dropped 5 bases and J dropped 5 bases, with 9 bases sitting between them. This chain's CDR3 is CASSRNRNEKLFF. In DNA, the CDR3 is TGTGCCAGCAGCAGGAACAGGAATGAAAAACTGTTTTTT.

This rearrangement joins TRBV5-4 to TRBJ2-2; 9 nucleotides match TRBD1. V lost 3 bases and J lost 4; bases outside the gene matches: 4. Per germline, CDR1 SGHNT and CDR2 YYREEE (reference sequence). The CDR3 runs to 15 residues. Here the CDR3 reads CASSSRTGATGELFF. CDR3 DNA sequence: TGTGCCAGCAGCTCCCGGACAGGGGCCACCGGGGAGCTGTTTTTT.

The CDR3 loop is CASSQDFGYVYEQYF. CDR3 in DNA: TGTGCCAGCAGCCAAGATTTCGGGTACGTCTACGAGCAGTACTTC. The chain is built from TRBV4-2 and TRBJ2-7, with D unclear. V was cut by 0 bases and J by 3 bases, with 12 bases left in between. CDR3 size: 15 residues. Germline V lookup: CDR1 LGHNA, CDR2 YNFKEQ.

The V call is TRBV4-2, the J call TRBJ1-2; no firm D call. The CDR3 length is 18 residues. The V and J ends lost 4 bases and 0 bases respectively, with 21 bases between them. The germline CDR1 and CDR2 sequences are LGHNA and YNFKEQ. CDR3 loop: CASSPSPFAGRPNYGYTF. The CDR3 DNA reads TGTGCCAGCAGCCCGTCACCTTTTGCGGGGAGACCTAACTATGGCTACACCTTC.

This chain uses TRBV4-2 with TRBJ2-3, with D maybe TRBD1 (5 bases). V dropped 1 base and J dropped 1 base, with 6 bases sitting between them. The CDR3 totals 14 residues. Germline CDR1 and CDR2: LGHNA and YNFKEQ. The CDR3 region has the DNA TGTGCCAGCAGCCAAGGCAGGGGCACAGATACGCAGTATTTT. It specifies CASSQGRGTDTQYF.

CDR3 sequence (DNA): TGTGCCAGCAGCGACCCCTTAGCTAGCGGGGGGGATGAGCAGTTCTTC. It codes for CASSDPLASGGDEQFF. The chain is built from TRBV6-6 and TRBJ2-1; 12 bases map to TRBD2. The CDR3 consists of 16 residues. The junction had 11 bases not matched to a gene; V was cut back by 6 bases and J by 8 bases. Germline V CDR1 and CDR2: MNHNY, SVGAGI (reference sequence).

This rearrangement joins TRBV11-3 to TRBJ2-2; 8 bases line up with TRBD1. The CDR3 loop spans 15 amino acids. Germline values: CDR1 SGHNT, CDR2 YENEEA. V was clipped by 3 bases and J by 9 bases; unmatched bases: 9. Here the CDR3 reads CASSFGTGSSRELFF. The CDR3 coding sequence is TGTGCCAGCAGCTTTGGGACAGGATCGTCGCGGGAGCTGTTTTTT.

This chain links TRBV28 with TRBJ1-6, with 7 bases identical to TRBD1. The germline gives CDR1 MDHEN, CDR2 SYDVKM. V shed 3 bases, J shed 8 bases, and the junction held 7 bases outside the gene matches. This CDR3 has 15 amino acids. The CDR3 spells CASSFLEGAHSPLHF. CDR3 coding DNA: TGTGCCAGCAGTTTCCTTGAGGGGGCTCATTCACCCCTCCACTTT.

The chain is built from TRBV6-5 and TRBJ1-5; 9 bases align to TRBD1. J gave up 3 bases and V 8 bases, and 8 bases lay outside the gene matches. Germline loops: CDR1 MNHEY, CDR2 SVGAGI. The CDR3 length is 15 residues. The CDR3 reads CASVGQGKINQPQHF. The CDR3 bases are TGTGCCAGCGTAGGACAGGGGAAAATCAATCAGCCCCAGCATTTT.

About this clone itself: Germline and junction disagree at one end, which may indicate a read error. V and J are TRBV4-1 and TRBJ2-2; weak D call: TRBD2 (5 bases). Germline V gives CDR1 MGHRA, CDR2 YSYEKL. The CDR3 is 16 residues long. The CDR3 coding sequence is TGCGCCAGCACCCAAGGGTGGCGGGTTGGAACCGGGGAGCTGTTTTTT. It codes for CASTQGWRVGTGELFF.

The V call is TRBV7-2, the J call TRBJ1-1; 8 bases are shared with TRBD1. With V trimmed by 5 bases and J by 1 base, 9 bases remained unmatched. The CDR3 is made up of 16 amino acids. Germline values: CDR1 SGHTA, CDR2 FQGNSA. This CDR3 reads CASSPTRTGQNTEAFF. The DNA for the CDR3 is TGTGCCAGCAGCCCGACCCGGACAGGGCAGAACACTGAAGCTTTCTTT.

The V gene is TRBV19, the J gene TRBJ1-5; D may be TRBD1 (5 bases). There are 16 residues in the CDR3. V lost 5 bases to trimming and J lost 1 base, with 15 bases between them. CDR1 is LNHDA and CDR2 is SQIVND in the germline V gene (reference sequence). The CDR3: CASSPPGRGSNQPQHF. The CDR3 DNA is TGTGCCAGTAGTCCCCCCGGAAGGGGAAGCAATCAGCCCCAGCATTTT.